The clone carrying this TCR beta chain was observed a single time. Its antigen is undetermined. With a much larger clone just one base away, this may be a read error. These data come from a study of T cells in Graves' hyperthyroidism and ophthalmopathy. The TCR beta CDR3 regions underwent amplification using RNA transcripts as the source. The HTBI set primed first-round TCR CDR3 RT-PCR. TCRdb used MiXCR to reprocess the multiplex PCR reads, holding one entry per CDR3 protein. In the table there are 480,000 or so distinct CDR3 sequences, 46% of which are singletons. V shed 4 bases and J shed 0 bases, with 14 bases lying between them. From germline, CDR1 is SGHNT and CDR2 YYREEE (reference sequence). The CDR3 spans 15 residues. Study-wide results and limits: In the blood, most expanded thyroid clonotypes above 0.001 appeared as well. Ophthalmopathy was told apart from stable hyperthyroidism by a 13 V-J model.

Clinical symptoms, serum thyroxine and TRAb, thyroid ultrasound and orbital computed tomography were used for the diagnoses. The origin of this receptor is an adult woman with Graves' disease, either hyperthyroidism or ophthalmopathy (not recorded which). The specimen sequenced was peripheral blood or thyroid tissue (not recorded which). The V call is TRBV5-4, the J call TRBJ2-7, with a tentative D call TRBD1 (5 bases). DNA for the CDR3: TGTGCCAGCAGCCTATCGAGCGACAGCTCCTACGAGCAGTACTTC. It encodes CASSLSSDSSYEQYF.